This T cell receptor beta chain was captured in a study of blood T cell repertoires in COVID-19. Across the study: Acute-phase and convalescent COVID-19 samples originated in the United States, Italy and Spain. From T cells, B-cell-depleted T cells, or PBMCs came the material, which was cDNA or gDNA.

This clone turned up a few times. Within the sample, other DNA sequences also encode this same CDR3. Trimming left V 0 bases short and J 4 bases short, with 3 bases between. Germline lookup yields CDR1 DFQATT and CDR2 SNEGSKA (reference sequence). The CDR3 totals 11 residues. The data were produced by immunoSEQ multiplex PCR, yet TCRdb's version contains in-frame clones alone and is incomplete. The repertoire holds 100,000 to 150,000 clones, with roughly 83% as singletons. The J gene is TRBJ1-1, the V gene TRBV20-1; D not certain. The sequence was obtained from a man aged 35 to 55 with active or convalescent COVID-19. The source material was peripheral blood. The CDR3 protein is CSARDITEAFF. Here the CDR3 DNA reads TGCAGTGCTAGAGACATCACTGAAGCTTTCTTT.